This TCR beta chain was recorded in a study of cytomegalovirus exposure and HLA in healthy donors. V lost 5 bases, J lost 4 bases, and 8 bases stayed unmatched. Germline V lookup: CDR1 SEHNR, CDR2 FQNEAQ (reference sequence). CDR3 length: 15 amino acids. This table comes from immunoSEQ multiplex PCR, and its TCRdb copy is limited to in-frame clones, with some not included. The repertoire consists of about 160,000 clones, with about 95% occurring once and the leading ten covering about 0.89%. The chain has TRBV7-9 and TRBJ1-2; 9 positions match TRBD1. Source material: PBMCs. The origin of this receptor is a woman younger than 35 in good health and CMV-seronegative. CDR3 in DNA: TGTGCCAGCAGCCAAGGGGACAGGGTGAGCTATGGCTACACCTTC. It encodes CASSQGDRVSYGYTF.